This TCR beta chain is drawn from a study of blood T cell repertoires in COVID-19. Turning to the study itself: Italy, Spain and the United States were the sources of the convalescent and acute COVID-19 samples. Sources were T cells, B-cell-depleted T cells, or PBMCs; the material itself was cDNA or gDNA.

Original analysis: Nucleated cell counts were estimated from reference gene primer amplification. Sequenced by immunoSEQ multiplex PCR; TCRdb stores in-frame clones only, minus some. The D gene and trimming were derived from the DNA, and the V and J assignments and clone size from that table. Among 150,000 to 200,000 clones listed, 85% to 90% were seen once. This CDR3 spans 16 amino acids. CDR1 is SGHRS, CDR2 YFSETQ, per germline. V lost 5 bases and J lost 1; bases outside the gene matches: 8. Material: peripheral blood. This sequence joins TRBV5-1 and TRBJ2-3; 9 nucleotides align to TRBD2. The receptor's source is a human donor in a cohort sampled during active COVID-19. In DNA, the CDR3 is TGCGCCAGCAGGGCGGGGGGGCTCGGTCGCACAGATACGCAGTATTTT. It translates to CASRAGGLGRTDTQYF.